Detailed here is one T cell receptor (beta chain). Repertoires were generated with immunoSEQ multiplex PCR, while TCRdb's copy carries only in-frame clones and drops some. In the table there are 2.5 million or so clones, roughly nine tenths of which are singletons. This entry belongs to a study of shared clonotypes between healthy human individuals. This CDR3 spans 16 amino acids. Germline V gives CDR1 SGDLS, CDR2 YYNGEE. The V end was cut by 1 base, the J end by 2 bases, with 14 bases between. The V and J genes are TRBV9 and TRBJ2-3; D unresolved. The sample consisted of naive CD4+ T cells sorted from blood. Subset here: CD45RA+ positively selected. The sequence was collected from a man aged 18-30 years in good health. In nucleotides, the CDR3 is TGTGCCAGCAGCGTACGATCTGGGCCCCTCACAGATACGCAGTATTTT. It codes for CASSVRSGPLTDTQYF. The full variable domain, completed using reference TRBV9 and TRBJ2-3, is DSGVTQTPKHLITATGQRVTLRCSPRSGDLSVYWYQQSLDQGLQFLIQYYNGEERAKGNILERFSAQQFPDLHSELNLSSLELGDSALYFCASSVRSGPLTDTQYFGPGTRLTVL.